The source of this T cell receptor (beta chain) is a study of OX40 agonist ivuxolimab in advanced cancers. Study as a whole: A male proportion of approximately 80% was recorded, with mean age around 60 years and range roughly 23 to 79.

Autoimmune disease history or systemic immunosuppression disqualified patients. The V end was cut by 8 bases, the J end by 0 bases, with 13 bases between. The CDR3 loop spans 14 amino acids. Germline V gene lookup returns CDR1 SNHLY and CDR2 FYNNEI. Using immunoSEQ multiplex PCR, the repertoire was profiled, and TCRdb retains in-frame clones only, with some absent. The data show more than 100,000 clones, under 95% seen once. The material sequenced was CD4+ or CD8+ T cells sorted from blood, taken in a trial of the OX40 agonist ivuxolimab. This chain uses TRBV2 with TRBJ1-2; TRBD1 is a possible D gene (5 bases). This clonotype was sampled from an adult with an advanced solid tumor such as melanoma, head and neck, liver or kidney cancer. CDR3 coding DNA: TGTGCCAGCTGGGGTAGGGGTACTAACTATGGCTACACCTTC. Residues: CASWGRGTNYGYTF.